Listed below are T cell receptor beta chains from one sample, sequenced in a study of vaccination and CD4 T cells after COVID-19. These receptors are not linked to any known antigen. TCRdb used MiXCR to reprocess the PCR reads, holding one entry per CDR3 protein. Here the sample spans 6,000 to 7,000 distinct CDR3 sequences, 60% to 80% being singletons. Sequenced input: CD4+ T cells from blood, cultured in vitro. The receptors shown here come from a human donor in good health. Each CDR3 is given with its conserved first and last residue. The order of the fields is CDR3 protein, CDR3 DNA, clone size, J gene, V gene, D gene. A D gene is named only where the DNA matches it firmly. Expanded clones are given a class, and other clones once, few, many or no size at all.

CDR3aa: CASSQEQGTNSPLHF; CDR3nt: TGCGCCAGCAGCCAGGAACAGGGGACCAATTCACCCCTCCACTTT; abundance: .; j_gene: TRBJ1-6; v_gene: TRBV4-3; d_gene: TRBD1
CDR3aa: CAWSVSSGNQPQHF; CDR3nt: TGTGCCTGGAGTGTATCCAGCGGCAATCAGCCCCAGCATTTT; abundance: .; j_gene: TRBJ1-5; v_gene: TRBV30; d_gene: .
CDR3aa: CSATSPQGGRNTIYF; CDR3nt: TGCAGTGCTACGAGCCCCCAGGGGGGACGGAACACCATATATTTT; abundance: .; j_gene: TRBJ1-3; v_gene: TRBV20-1; d_gene: TRBD1
CDR3aa: CASSLAGMNTEAFF; CDR3nt: TGTGCCAGCAGTTTAGCGGGGATGAATACTGAAGCTTTCTTT; abundance: .; j_gene: TRBJ1-1; v_gene: TRBV12-3/TRBV12-4; d_gene: .
CDR3aa: CASSLGGQGAVYGYTF; CDR3nt: TGTGCCAGCAGCTTAGGGGGACAGGGGGCTGTCTATGGCTACACCTTC; abundance: .; j_gene: TRBJ1-2; v_gene: TRBV7-9; d_gene: TRBD1
CDR3aa: CSVERANTGAFF; CDR3nt: TGCAGCGTTGAAAGGGCTAACACCGGAGCTTTCTTT; abundance: once; j_gene: TRBJ1-1; v_gene: TRBV29-1; d_gene: .
CDR3aa: CASSLEQTQPQHF; CDR3nt: TGTGCCAGCAGCTTAGAACAGACTCAGCCCCAGCATTTT; abundance: .; j_gene: TRBJ1-5; v_gene: TRBV11-2; d_gene: .
CDR3aa: CASSFGALDNYGYTF; CDR3nt: TGTGCCAGCAGCTTCGGCGCCCTGGACAACTATGGCTACACCTTC; abundance: .; j_gene: TRBJ1-2; v_gene: TRBV11-2; d_gene: .
CDR3aa: CASSAGTGGGEAFF; CDR3nt: TGTGCCAGCAGTGCAGGGACAGGAGGGGGCGAAGCTTTCTTT; abundance: .; j_gene: TRBJ1-1; v_gene: TRBV6-1; d_gene: TRBD1
CDR3aa: CASRDPGHNSPLHF; CDR3nt: TGTGCCAGCAGGGACCCAGGGCACAATTCACCCCTCCACTTT; abundance: few; j_gene: TRBJ1-6; v_gene: TRBV6-2/TRBV6-3; d_gene: .
CDR3aa: CASTGGVNTEAFF; CDR3nt: TGTGCCAGCACAGGGGGGGTGAACACTGAAGCTTTCTTT; abundance: .; j_gene: TRBJ1-1; v_gene: TRBV6-2/TRBV6-3; d_gene: TRBD1
CDR3aa: CASSYWVGKAGELFF; CDR3nt: TGTGCCAGCAGTTACTGGGTAGGGAAGGCCGGGGAGCTGTTTTTT; abundance: .; j_gene: TRBJ2-2; v_gene: TRBV6-5; d_gene: .
CDR3aa: CASSFGRGLQETQYF; CDR3nt: TGTGCCAGTAGTTTCGGGCGGGGGCTCCAAGAGACCCAGTACTTC; abundance: .; j_gene: TRBJ2-5; v_gene: TRBV19; d_gene: .
CDR3aa: CASSLAGGRGFLGSPLHF; CDR3nt: TGCGCCAGCAGCTTGGCAGGGGGAAGAGGTTTTCTCGGTTCACCCCTCCACTTT; abundance: .; j_gene: TRBJ1-6; v_gene: TRBV5-1; d_gene: TRBD1
CDR3aa: CASSSRNVGRETQYF; CDR3nt: TGTGCCAGCAGCTCGCGGAATGTGGGCCGGGAGACCCAGTACTTC; abundance: .; j_gene: TRBJ2-5; v_gene: TRBV5-5; d_gene: .
CDR3aa: CASSEGSGNQPQHF; CDR3nt: TGTGCCAGCAGTGAAGGGTCGGGGAATCAGCCCCAGCATTTT; abundance: few; j_gene: TRBJ1-5; v_gene: TRBV6-1; d_gene: .
CDR3aa: CATSRVWGNEQFF; CDR3nt: TGTGCCACCAGCAGAGTTTGGGGCAATGAGCAGTTCTTC; abundance: .; j_gene: TRBJ2-1; v_gene: TRBV15; d_gene: .
CDR3aa: CASSPGVRRETQYF; CDR3nt: TGCGCCAGCAGTCCAGGCGTCCGCCGAGAGACCCAGTACTTC; abundance: .; j_gene: TRBJ2-5; v_gene: TRBV10-1; d_gene: .
CDR3aa: CASSWGSGANVLTF; CDR3nt: TGTGCCAGCAGCTGGGGAAGCGGGGCCAACGTCCTGACTTTC; abundance: .; j_gene: TRBJ2-6; v_gene: TRBV7-2; d_gene: .
CDR3aa: CASSYSGLETQYF; CDR3nt: TGTGCCAGCAGTTACTCCGGGCTCGAGACCCAGTACTTC; abundance: .; j_gene: TRBJ2-5; v_gene: TRBV6-5; d_gene: .
CDR3aa: CAITQPEGNNEQFF; CDR3nt: TGTGCCATCACCCAACCCGAAGGGAACAATGAGCAGTTCTTC; abundance: .; j_gene: TRBJ2-1; v_gene: TRBV10-3; d_gene: .
CDR3aa: CASSIHPNTEAFF; CDR3nt: TGTGCCAGCAGCATCCACCCGAACACTGAAGCTTTCTTT; abundance: once; j_gene: TRBJ1-1; v_gene: TRBV28; d_gene: .
CDR3aa: CSADWTQETQYF; CDR3nt: TGCAGTGCTGACTGGACCCAAGAGACCCAGTACTTC; abundance: .; j_gene: TRBJ2-5; v_gene: TRBV20-1; d_gene: .
CDR3aa: CASSDQGSDTEAFF; CDR3nt: TGTGCCAGCAGTGACCAGGGGTCCGACACTGAAGCTTTCTTT; abundance: .; j_gene: TRBJ1-1; v_gene: TRBV6-1; d_gene: .
CDR3aa: CASSSRTGGYAGELFF; CDR3nt: TGTGCCAGCAGCTCCCGCACAGGGGGATACGCCGGGGAGCTGTTTTTT; abundance: .; j_gene: TRBJ2-2; v_gene: TRBV7-2; d_gene: TRBD1
CDR3aa: CSARSTASNQPQHF; CDR3nt: TGCAGTGCTAGATCGACAGCTAGCAATCAGCCCCAGCATTTT; abundance: .; j_gene: TRBJ1-5; v_gene: TRBV20-1; d_gene: .
CDR3aa: CASSFKRTRGNTEAFF; CDR3nt: TGTGCCAGCAGCTTTAAACGGACAAGGGGGAACACTGAAGCTTTCTTT; abundance: .; j_gene: TRBJ1-1; v_gene: TRBV7-8; d_gene: .
CDR3aa: CATADTSNSPLHF; CDR3nt: TGTGCCACCGCGGACACCAGCAATTCACCCCTCCACTTT; abundance: .; j_gene: TRBJ1-6; v_gene: TRBV3-1; d_gene: .
CDR3aa: CASTNRGGLEAFF; CDR3nt: TGTGCCAGCACCAATCGAGGGGGACTTGAAGCTTTCTTT; abundance: .; j_gene: TRBJ1-1; v_gene: TRBV6-1; d_gene: .
CDR3aa: CASSPTGQETQYF; CDR3nt: TGTGCCAGTAGCCCGACAGGGCAAGAGACCCAGTACTTC; abundance: .; j_gene: TRBJ2-5; v_gene: TRBV19; d_gene: TRBD1
CDR3aa: CASSVQGGYGYTF; CDR3nt: TGTGCCAGCAGTGTTCAGGGTGGCTATGGCTACACCTTC; abundance: .; j_gene: TRBJ1-2; v_gene: TRBV6-1; d_gene: .
CDR3aa: CASSPSTGANNQPQHF; CDR3nt: TGTGCCAGCAGCCCCTCGACAGGGGCTAACAATCAGCCCCAGCATTTT; abundance: .; j_gene: TRBJ1-5; v_gene: TRBV6-1; d_gene: TRBD1
CDR3aa: CASSLGVTGGDGYTF; CDR3nt: TGTGCCAGCAGCTTAGGGGTGACAGGGGGGGATGGCTACACCTTC; abundance: .; j_gene: TRBJ1-2; v_gene: TRBV11-2; d_gene: TRBD1
CDR3aa: CSASTSDSTDTQYF; CDR3nt: TGCAGTGCTTCAACTAGCGATAGCACAGATACGCAGTATTTT; abundance: .; j_gene: TRBJ2-3; v_gene: TRBV20-1; d_gene: TRBD2
CDR3aa: CASSVGHSNQPQHF; CDR3nt: TGTGCCAGCAGCGTGGGTCATAGCAATCAGCCCCAGCATTTT; abundance: .; j_gene: TRBJ1-5; v_gene: TRBV7-2; d_gene: .
CDR3aa: CASSPGLSLHRFF; CDR3nt: TGTGCCAGCAGCCCCGGACTCTCCCTGCATCGGTTCTTC; abundance: .; j_gene: TRBJ2-1; v_gene: TRBV6-2/TRBV6-3; d_gene: .
CDR3aa: CASSLGAHGGAGQFF; CDR3nt: TGTGCCAGCAGCTTAGGGGCACACGGGGGGGCCGGGCAGTTCTTC; abundance: .; j_gene: TRBJ2-1; v_gene: TRBV7-9; d_gene: TRBD2
CDR3aa: CSGGRQRMNTEAFF; CDR3nt: TGCAGCGGGGGAAGGCAGCGAATGAACACTGAAGCTTTCTTT; abundance: .; j_gene: TRBJ1-1; v_gene: TRBV29-1; d_gene: .
CDR3aa: CSAETGGYEQYF; CDR3nt: TGCAGTGCTGAGACAGGGGGATACGAGCAGTACTTC; abundance: .; j_gene: TRBJ2-7; v_gene: TRBV20-1; d_gene: TRBD1
CDR3aa: CASSSDRGYSQPQHF; CDR3nt: TGTGCCAGCAGCTCCGACAGGGGGTATAGTCAGCCCCAGCATTTT; abundance: few; j_gene: TRBJ1-5; v_gene: TRBV6-1; d_gene: TRBD1
CDR3aa: CASSLVGGPGEQYF; CDR3nt: TGTGCCAGCAGCTTAGTGGGGGGGCCGGGGGAGCAGTACTTC; abundance: .; j_gene: TRBJ2-7; v_gene: TRBV7-2; d_gene: .
CDR3aa: CSATTEAFF; CDR3nt: TGCAGTGCTACCACTGAAGCTTTCTTT; abundance: few; j_gene: TRBJ1-1; v_gene: TRBV20-1; d_gene: .
CDR3aa: CASSQDPGQGNNGELFF; CDR3nt: TGCGCCAGCAGCCAAGACCCGGGACAGGGAAATAACGGGGAGCTGTTTTTT; abundance: .; j_gene: TRBJ2-2; v_gene: TRBV4-1; d_gene: TRBD1
CDR3aa: CASSRIPGEGSYEQYF; CDR3nt: TGTGCCAGCAGTCGGATACCAGGGGAAGGATCCTACGAGCAGTACTTC; abundance: .; j_gene: TRBJ2-7; v_gene: TRBV6-2/TRBV6-3; d_gene: .
CDR3aa: CASSPVAGGRGLADTQYF; CDR3nt: TGTGCCAGCAGCCCGGTAGCGGGGGGGCGAGGTTTAGCAGATACGCAGTATTTT; abundance: .; j_gene: TRBJ2-3; v_gene: TRBV5-6; d_gene: TRBD2
CDR3aa: CASSLDRVPNTEAFF; CDR3nt: TGTGCCAGCAGTCTGGACAGGGTCCCGAACACTGAAGCTTTCTTT; abundance: .; j_gene: TRBJ1-1; v_gene: TRBV2; d_gene: TRBD1
CDR3aa: CASTRGGFYGYTF; CDR3nt: TGTGCCAGTACCCGTGGTGGGTTCTATGGCTACACCTTC; abundance: .; j_gene: TRBJ1-2; v_gene: TRBV19; d_gene: .
CDR3aa: CSVVIPPTDTQYF; CDR3nt: TGCAGCGTTGTCATCCCCCCCACAGATACGCAGTATTTT; abundance: .; j_gene: TRBJ2-3; v_gene: TRBV29-1; d_gene: .
CDR3aa: CASSPLGLGENTGELFF; CDR3nt: TGTGCCAGCAGTCCGCTCGGCCTTGGGGAGAACACCGGGGAGCTGTTTTTT; abundance: few; j_gene: TRBJ2-2; v_gene: TRBV27; d_gene: .
CDR3aa: CSASGTVYSNQPQHF; CDR3nt: TGCAGTGCAAGTGGGACAGTCTATAGCAATCAGCCCCAGCATTTT; abundance: few; j_gene: TRBJ1-5; v_gene: TRBV20-1; d_gene: TRBD1
CDR3aa: CASSLGDRGQQETQYF; CDR3nt: TGTGCCAGCAGCTTAGGGGACAGGGGGCAGCAAGAGACCCAGTACTTC; abundance: .; j_gene: TRBJ2-5; v_gene: TRBV7-9; d_gene: TRBD1
CDR3aa: CASSAYPSPEAFF; CDR3nt: TGTGCCAGCAGCGCTTACCCTTCTCCTGAAGCTTTCTTT; abundance: .; j_gene: TRBJ1-1; v_gene: TRBV7-2; d_gene: .
CDR3aa: CSAHKDLRGYTF; CDR3nt: TGCAGTGCTCATAAAGATCTTCGCGGCTACACCTTC; abundance: few; j_gene: TRBJ1-2; v_gene: TRBV20-1; d_gene: .
CDR3aa: CSVNTGTVNTEAFF; CDR3nt: TGCAGCGTTAATACAGGCACCGTGAACACTGAAGCTTTCTTT; abundance: .; j_gene: TRBJ1-1; v_gene: TRBV29-1; d_gene: .
CDR3aa: CASSERRREFDEQYF; CDR3nt: TGTGCCAGCAGTGAACGCCGGCGGGAGTTCGACGAGCAGTACTTC; abundance: .; j_gene: TRBJ2-7; v_gene: TRBV6-1; d_gene: TRBD2
CDR3aa: CASSFGGAKNTEAFF; CDR3nt: TGTGCCAGCAGCTTCGGGGGCGCGAAGAACACTGAAGCTTTCTTT; abundance: .; j_gene: TRBJ1-1; v_gene: TRBV7-2; d_gene: .
CDR3aa: CSARRIRGDYGYTF; CDR3nt: TGCAGTGCTAGACGAATTCGCGGTGACTATGGCTACACCTTC; abundance: .; j_gene: TRBJ1-2; v_gene: TRBV20-1; d_gene: .
CDR3aa: CSAREGQRPYGYTF; CDR3nt: TGCAGTGCTAGAGAGGGACAACGACCCTATGGCTACACCTTC; abundance: .; j_gene: TRBJ1-2; v_gene: TRBV20-1; d_gene: .
CDR3aa: CASSLAGGRSPAFF; CDR3nt: TGTGCCAGCAGCTTAGCGGGCGGCCGGTCTCCGGCTTTCTTT; abundance: .; j_gene: TRBJ1-1; v_gene: TRBV7-2; d_gene: .